This T cell receptor beta chain stems from a study of cytomegalovirus exposure and HLA in healthy donors. Overall study findings and caveats: Accurate prediction of most subjects' HLA-A and HLA-B alleles from TCR beta sequences was reported. Some V segments (TRBV6-2 and TRBV6-3 among them) were excluded as indistinguishable.

With 60 Vbeta and 13 Jbeta primers, the PCR was carried out. Sequencing used immunoSEQ multiplex PCR; TCRdb keeps in-frame clones, though not all of them. This repertoire includes around 100,000 clones. A note on this clone: Its antigen is as yet unknown.

The V and J ends lost 2 bases and 0 bases respectively, with 9 bases between them. The CDR3 loop spans 15 amino acids. CDR1 and CDR2 from the germline V gene are SGHTA and FQGTGA. This TCR was sampled from a middle-aged man in good health and CMV-seropositive. The sample consisted of PBMCs. The chain uses TRBV7-3 and TRBJ2-3, with D unresolved. The chain's CDR3 is CASSLGQVSTDTQYF. CDR3 DNA: TGTGCCAGCAGCTTAGGCCAGGTGAGCACAGATACGCAGTATTTT. The full variable domain, with the rest looked up from reference TRBV7-3 and TRBJ2-3, is GAGVSQTPSNKVTEKGKYVELRCDPISGHTALYWYRQSLGQGPEFLIYFQGTGAADDSGLPNDRFFAVRPEGSVSTLKIQRTERGDSAVYLCASSLGQVSTDTQYFGPGTRLTVL.